This section outlines one T cell receptor (beta chain) sequence together with its context. Its antigen has not been determined. No much larger clonotype is one base removed from it; base qualities were not supplied. The CDR3 measures 15 amino acids from cysteine to phenylalanine. Kept here is only the CDR3 DNA, which spans 45 bases and is read in frame from base 1. Deletion took 1 base off V and 3 bases off J, with a span of 12 bases between the germline ends. Per the germline V gene, MNHNS is the CDR1 and SASEGT is the CDR2. The sample's time point label, in plain terms: baseline before first vaccination. The vaccinee samples were drawn from two UK trials, COV001 and COV002, one of which was a single-blind randomized controlled phase 2/3 trial testing AZD1222 (ChAdOx1 nCoV-19) in healthy adults. For TCRbeta chain sequencing, PBMC samples were collected from trial participants at day 0 and at day 28 after the second dose.

The data stem from a study of T cell responses to AZD1222 COVID-19 vaccine (dated by TCRdb to the early 2020s). A note on the overall study: AZD1222 recipients given second doses at about 4 weeks or at about 12 weeks were pooled, since spike-specific TCR depth and breadth were not found to differ between the two schedules. TCR sequencing covered more than 230 trial participants: 200 to 220 given two doses of AZD1222 and 26 given two doses of MenACWY control vaccine. Trial participants were enrolled by age into 18-55, 56-69 and 70-plus year subgroups, with around 150, 28 and 57 TCR-sequenced participants respectively.

The CDR3 regions of human TCRbeta chains were analyzed by immunosequencing. Regarding the original processing steps: Repertoire TCRs were checked for matches against a reference library of SARS-CoV-2-specific TCRs that had been generated using the MIRA antigen-specificity platform. Breadth was defined as the fraction of unique TCRs that were SARS-CoV-2-associated, and depth was defined as the fraction of total T cells that were SARS-CoV-2-associated. Using the MIRA data, each spike-specific TCR was mapped to the spike region that the TCR reacts to and placed in a CD4 or CD8 class. Log10-transformed breadth and depth values were compared by one-way ANOVA with Sidak's multiple comparisons tests. Held by TCRdb, this immuneACCESS table contains in-frame sequences only and omits some clones. Under half of the omission traces to an unresolved V gene where checked; the cause of the rest is unknown. The D gene and trimming were derived from the DNA, and the V and J assignments and clone size from that table. The table for this sample lists approximately 180,000 clones; 80% to 90% of them were counted only once. Together, the top ten hold roughly 7.7% of the sample.

Paper-wide results and their limitations: No day 14 peak-response samples were available, so repertoires were characterized only after the peak T cell response. Conclusions about previously exposed vaccinees are limited, since just 6 or 7 AZD1222 recipients were seropositive for SARS-CoV-2 at baseline. Spike-specific TCR breadth and depth rose significantly after two AZD1222 doses compared with day 0 and with MenACWY recipients. Reportedly, almost half of the unique spike-specific TCRs recognized epitopes lying outside the regions that are mutated in the B.1.351 and B.1.1.7 variants. In the small 56-69-year group, the increase in depth fell short of significance, most likely because of low power. The vaccine-associated CD4 TCRs covered the entire spike protein, and the dominant responses fell in regions 160-218 and 743-854. Participants were mostly white British, with more females than males. The authors suggested clonal diversity may have been underestimated.

The origin of this receptor is an adult in good health. The chain is encoded by TRBV6-1 joined to TRBJ1-2; confidence is insufficient to name the D gene. Sequenced material: peripheral blood, taken on day 0 of AZD1222 vaccination. The CDR3 amino acid sequence is: CASSEGWGSHYGYTF. At the DNA level, the sequence is TGTGCCAGCAGTGAAGGATGGGGAAGTCACTATGGCTACACCTTC.